This T cell receptor beta chain was found in a study of Ad26.COV2.S vaccination and SARS-CoV-2 variants. The treatment is: 15 to 20 received Ad26.COV2.S at low or high dose, single or two shots; about 5 received placebo; per-sample allocation not given. Material that was analyzed had been drawn on day 63 after the first vaccine or placebo injection. Sequencing used immunoSEQ multiplex PCR; TCRdb keeps in-frame clones, though not all of them. In the table there are roughly 350,000 clones, approximately 86% of which are singletons. This CDR3 has 15 residues. CDR1 and CDR2 from the germline V gene are MNHEY and SMNVEV (reference sequence). V was clipped by 2 bases and J by 4 bases; unmatched bases: 4.

This specimen was peripheral blood, taken in a trial of Ad26.COV2.S vaccine versus placebo. The receptor was isolated from a person between 18 and 65 years old who received the Ad26.COV2.S COVID-19 vaccine or a placebo. The gene calls are TRBV27 and TRBJ2-1, with TRBD2 matching over 8 bases. CDR3: CASSLQAGDYNEQFF. In DNA, the CDR3 is TGTGCCAGCAGTTTACAAGCGGGGGATTACAATGAGCAGTTCTTC.